The rows below give T cell receptor beta chains drawn from one sample of a study of T cells expressing NK-cell markers. TCRdb re-analyzed the 5' RACE reads; it lists each CDR3 protein once, without DNA. The sample has roughly 300,000 distinct CDR3 sequences. The specimen sequenced was blood T cells: a sorted CD56 or NKG2C T cell subset, CD4+ or CD8+ T cells, or bulk PBMC T cells (not recorded which). The receptors stem from a woman between 18 and 70 years old in good health. CDR3s include the opening cysteine and the closing phenylalanine or tryptophan.

V gene: TRBV5-1
J gene: TRBJ1-1
CDR3 protein: CASSLGAEWNTEAFF

V gene: TRBV6-5
J gene: TRBJ2-7
CDR3 protein: CASSYPGTSGRKTYEQYF

V gene: TRBV6-4
J gene: TRBJ2-1
CDR3 protein: CASSDSEGEEFF

V gene: TRBV12-3/TRBV12-4
J gene: TRBJ1-3
CDR3 protein: CASSPRGPAGNTIYF

V gene: TRBV20-1
J gene: TRBJ2-3
CDR3 protein: CSAHPPQVQLSDTQYF

V gene: TRBV20-1
J gene: TRBJ2-5
CDR3 protein: CSAGGLAGGFQETQYF

V gene: TRBV20-1
J gene: TRBJ1-5
CDR3 protein: CSASGLGLLNQPQHF

V gene: TRBV4-2
J gene: TRBJ2-3
CDR3 protein: CASSPPTVQVGGGTQYF

V gene: TRBV5-8
J gene: TRBJ2-2
CDR3 protein: CASSSSVGGITGELFF

V gene: TRBV18
J gene: TRBJ1-1
CDR3 protein: CASSTGEDTEAFF

V gene: TRBV30
J gene: TRBJ2-1
CDR3 protein: CAWSKRSQGPYNEQFF

V gene: TRBV9
J gene: TRBJ2-1
CDR3 protein: CASSARGELNEQFF

V gene: TRBV29-1
J gene: TRBJ2-5
CDR3 protein: CSVEIGAQETQYF

V gene: TRBV4-2
J gene: TRBJ2-5
CDR3 protein: CASSQDHGVGETQYF

V gene: TRBV6-6
J gene: TRBJ2-7
CDR3 protein: CASGRAVEQYF

V gene: TRBV27
J gene: TRBJ1-4
CDR3 protein: CASSPRGRREKLFF

V gene: TRBV7-3
J gene: TRBJ2-1
CDR3 protein: CASSPQAAPTGEQFF

V gene: TRBV30
J gene: TRBJ2-7
CDR3 protein: CAWDSTGTGSYEQYF

V gene: TRBV20-1
J gene: TRBJ1-3
CDR3 protein: CSARDKSSGNTIYF

V gene: TRBV7-2
J gene: TRBJ2-1
CDR3 protein: CASSSQTGPYNEQFF

V gene: TRBV5-1
J gene: TRBJ2-1
CDR3 protein: CASNRLAGYNEQFF

V gene: TRBV7-3
J gene: TRBJ2-3
CDR3 protein: CASSRRPRDTQYF